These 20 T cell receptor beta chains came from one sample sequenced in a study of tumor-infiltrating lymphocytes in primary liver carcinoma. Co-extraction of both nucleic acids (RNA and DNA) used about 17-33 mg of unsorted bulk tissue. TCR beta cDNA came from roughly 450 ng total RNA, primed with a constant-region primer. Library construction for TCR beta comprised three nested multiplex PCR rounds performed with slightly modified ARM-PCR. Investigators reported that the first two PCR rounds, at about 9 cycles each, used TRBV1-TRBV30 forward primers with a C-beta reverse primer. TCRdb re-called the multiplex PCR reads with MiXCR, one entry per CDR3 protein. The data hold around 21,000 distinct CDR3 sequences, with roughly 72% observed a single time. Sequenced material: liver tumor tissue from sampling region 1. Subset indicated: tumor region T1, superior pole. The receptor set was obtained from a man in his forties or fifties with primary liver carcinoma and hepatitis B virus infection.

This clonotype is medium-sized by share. CDR3 coding DNA: TGTGCCAGCAGAGACGGACTAGCTAGAACCGGGGAGCTGTTTTTT. Residues: CASRDGLARTGELFF. The V and J genes are TRBV6-1 and TRBJ2-2; TRBD2 aligns across 8 bases. The V gene's germline CDR1 is MNHNS and CDR2 SASEGT. V trimming: 6 bases; J trimming: 5 bases; junction bases outside the gene matches: 8. CDR3 size: 15 residues.

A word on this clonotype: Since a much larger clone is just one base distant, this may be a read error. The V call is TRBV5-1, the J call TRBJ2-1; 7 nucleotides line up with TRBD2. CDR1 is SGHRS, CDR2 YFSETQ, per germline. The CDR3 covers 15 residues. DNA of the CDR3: TGCGTCAGCGGCTTAGTAGCGGGCGGGCACAATGAGCAGTTCTTC. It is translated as CVSGLVAGGHNEQFF.

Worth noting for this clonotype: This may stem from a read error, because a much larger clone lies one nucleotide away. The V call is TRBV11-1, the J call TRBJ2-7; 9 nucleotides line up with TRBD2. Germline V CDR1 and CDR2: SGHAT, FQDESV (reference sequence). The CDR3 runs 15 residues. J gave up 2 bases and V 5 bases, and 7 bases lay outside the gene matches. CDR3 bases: TGTGCCAGCAGCAATAGCGGGAGATATACCTACGAGCAGTACTTC. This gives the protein CASSNSGRYTYEQYF.

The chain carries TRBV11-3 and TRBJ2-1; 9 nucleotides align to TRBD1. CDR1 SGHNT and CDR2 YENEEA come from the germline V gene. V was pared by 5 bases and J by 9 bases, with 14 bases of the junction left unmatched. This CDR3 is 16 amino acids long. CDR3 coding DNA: TGTGCCAGCAGCCCAGCAGGACAGGGGATGGCAGGTGAGCAGTTCTTC. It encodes CASSPAGQGMAGEQFF.

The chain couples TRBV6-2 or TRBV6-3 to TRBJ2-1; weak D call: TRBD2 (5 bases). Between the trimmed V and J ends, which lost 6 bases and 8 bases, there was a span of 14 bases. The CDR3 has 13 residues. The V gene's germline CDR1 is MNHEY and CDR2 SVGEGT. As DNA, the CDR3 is TGTGCCAGCAGGGCCAGCGGTCGGGATGAGCAGTTCTTC. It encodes CASRASGRDEQFF.

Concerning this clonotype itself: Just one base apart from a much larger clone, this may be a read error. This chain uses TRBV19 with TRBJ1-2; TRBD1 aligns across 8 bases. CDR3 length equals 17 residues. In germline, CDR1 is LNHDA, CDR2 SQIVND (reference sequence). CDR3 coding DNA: TGTGTCAGTACCCGAGTTGGGGGACAGGACCTTAACTATGGCTACACCTTC. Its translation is CVSTRVGGQDLNYGYTF. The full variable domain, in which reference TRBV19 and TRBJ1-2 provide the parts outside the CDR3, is DGGITQSPKYLFRKEGQNVTLSCEQNLNHDAMYWYRQDPGQGLRLIYYSQIVNDFQKGDIAEGYSVSREKKESFPLTVTSAQKNPTAFYLCVSTRVGGQDLNYGYTFGSGTRLTVV.

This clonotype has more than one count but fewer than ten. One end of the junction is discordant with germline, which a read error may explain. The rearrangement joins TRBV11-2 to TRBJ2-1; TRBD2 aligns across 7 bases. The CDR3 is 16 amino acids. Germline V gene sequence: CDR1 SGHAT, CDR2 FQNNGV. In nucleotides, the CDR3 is TGTGCCGGCAGCTACACTAGCGCCCATTTATACAATGAGCAGTTCTTT. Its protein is CAGSYTSAHLYNEQFF. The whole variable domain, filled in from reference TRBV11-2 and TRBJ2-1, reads EAGVAQSPRYKIIEKRQSVAFWCNPISGHATLYWYQQILGQGPKLLIQFQNNGVVDDSQLPKDRFSAERLKGVDSTLKIQPAKLEDSAVYLCAGSYTSAHLYNEQFFGPGTRLTVL.

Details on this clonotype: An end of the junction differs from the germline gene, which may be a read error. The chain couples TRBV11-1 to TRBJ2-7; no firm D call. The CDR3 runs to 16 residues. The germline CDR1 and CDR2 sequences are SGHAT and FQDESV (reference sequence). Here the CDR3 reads CAGSSRCSFSLYGQYF. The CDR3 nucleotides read TGTGCCGGCAGCTCAAGATGCTCTTTCAGCCTCTACGGGCAGTACTTC.

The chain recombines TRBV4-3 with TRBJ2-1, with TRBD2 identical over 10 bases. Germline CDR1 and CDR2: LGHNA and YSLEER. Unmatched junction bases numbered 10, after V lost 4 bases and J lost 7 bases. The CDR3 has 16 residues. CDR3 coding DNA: TGCGCCAGCAGCCCCGCGGGACTAGCGCTGATTAATGAGCAGTTCTTC. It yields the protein CASSPAGLALINEQFF.

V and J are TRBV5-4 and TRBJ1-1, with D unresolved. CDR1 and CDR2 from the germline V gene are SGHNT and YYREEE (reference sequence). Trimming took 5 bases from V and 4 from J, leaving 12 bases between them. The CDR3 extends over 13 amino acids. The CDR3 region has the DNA TGTGCCAGCAGTAGCGACAATGGCACTGAAGCTTTCTTT. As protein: CASSSDNGTEAFF. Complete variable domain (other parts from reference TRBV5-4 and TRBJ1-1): ETGVTQSPTHLIKTRGQQVTLRCSSQSGHNTVSWYQQALGQGPQFIFQYYREEENGRGNFPPRFSGLQFPNYSSELNVNALELDDSALYLCASSSDNGTEAFFGQGTRLTVV.

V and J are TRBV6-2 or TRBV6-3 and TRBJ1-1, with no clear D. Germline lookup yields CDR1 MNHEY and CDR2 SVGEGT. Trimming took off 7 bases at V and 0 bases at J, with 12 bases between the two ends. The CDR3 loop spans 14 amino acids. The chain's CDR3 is CASNFPELNTEAFF. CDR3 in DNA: TGTGCCAGCAATTTCCCGGAGCTGAACACTGAAGCTTTCTTT.

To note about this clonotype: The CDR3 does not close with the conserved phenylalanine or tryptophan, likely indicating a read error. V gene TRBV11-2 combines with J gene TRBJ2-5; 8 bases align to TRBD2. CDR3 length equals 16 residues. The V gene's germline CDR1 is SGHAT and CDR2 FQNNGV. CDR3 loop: CTNNQTPGGGKETQYL. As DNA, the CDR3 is TGTACCAACAACCAAACTCCTGGCGGGGGGAAAGAGACCCAGTACTTA.

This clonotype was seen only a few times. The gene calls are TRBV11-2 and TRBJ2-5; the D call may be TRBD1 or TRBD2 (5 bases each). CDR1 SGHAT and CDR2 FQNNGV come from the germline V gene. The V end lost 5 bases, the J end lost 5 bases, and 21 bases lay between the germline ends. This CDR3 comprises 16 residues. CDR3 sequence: CASSISAWGSGETQYF. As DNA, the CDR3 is TGTGCCAGCAGCATATCAGCATGGGGCTCGGGGGAGACCCAGTACTTC. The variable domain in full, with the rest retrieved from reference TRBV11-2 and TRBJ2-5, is EAGVAQSPRYKIIEKRQSVAFWCNPISGHATLYWYQQILGQGPKLLIQFQNNGVVDDSQLPKDRFSAERLKGVDSTLKIQPAKLEDSAVYLCASSISAWGSGETQYFGPGTRLLVL.

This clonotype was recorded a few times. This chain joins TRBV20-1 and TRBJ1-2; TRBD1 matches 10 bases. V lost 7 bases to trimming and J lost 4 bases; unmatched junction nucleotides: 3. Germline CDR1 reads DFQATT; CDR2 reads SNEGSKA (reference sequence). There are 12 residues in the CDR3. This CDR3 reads CSGQGASYGYTF. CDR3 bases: TGCAGTGGACAGGGGGCGTCCTATGGCTACACCTTC.

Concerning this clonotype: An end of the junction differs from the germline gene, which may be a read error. CDR3 amino acids: CASSPSRGSVKTEAFF. The CDR3 DNA is TGCGCCAGCAGCCCATCCAGGGGGTCGGTGAAAACTGAAGCTTTCTTT. The chain has TRBV11-2 and TRBJ1-1; 7 bases align to TRBD1. The CDR3 runs to 16 residues. CDR1 SGHAT and CDR2 FQNNGV come from the germline V gene.

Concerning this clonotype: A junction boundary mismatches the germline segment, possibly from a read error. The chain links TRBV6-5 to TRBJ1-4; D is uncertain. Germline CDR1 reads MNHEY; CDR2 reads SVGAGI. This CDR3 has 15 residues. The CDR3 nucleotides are TGCGCCAGCAGCCGCAACAGTATCGGTAATAAAAAACTGTTTTTT. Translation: CASSRNSIGNKKLFF.

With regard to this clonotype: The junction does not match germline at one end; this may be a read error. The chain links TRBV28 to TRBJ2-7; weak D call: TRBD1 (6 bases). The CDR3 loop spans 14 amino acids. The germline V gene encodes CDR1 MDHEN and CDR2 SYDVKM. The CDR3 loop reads CASIRTVGSYEQYF. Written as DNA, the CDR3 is TGTGCTAGCATCCGGACAGTGGGCTCTTACGAGCAGTACTTC.

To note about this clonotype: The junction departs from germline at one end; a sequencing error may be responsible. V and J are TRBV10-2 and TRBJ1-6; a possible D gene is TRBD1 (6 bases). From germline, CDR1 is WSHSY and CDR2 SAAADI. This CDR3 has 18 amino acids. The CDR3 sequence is CASTETKTGLSYNSPHHF. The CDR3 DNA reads TGCGCCAGCACTGAGACAAAAACAGGGCTCTCCTATAATTCACCCCACCACTTT.

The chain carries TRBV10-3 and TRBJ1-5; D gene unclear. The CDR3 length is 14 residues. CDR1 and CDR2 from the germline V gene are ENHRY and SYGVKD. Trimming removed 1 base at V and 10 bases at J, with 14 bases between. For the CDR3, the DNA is TGTGCCATCAGTGAGTATGAGAGCGCTCAACCCCAGCATTTT. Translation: CAISEYESAQPQHF.

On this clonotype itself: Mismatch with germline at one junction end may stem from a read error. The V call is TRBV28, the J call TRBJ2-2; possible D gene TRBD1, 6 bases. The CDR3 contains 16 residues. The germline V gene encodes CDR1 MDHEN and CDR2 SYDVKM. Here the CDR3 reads CTSSFPKGHSTGELFF. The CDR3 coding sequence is TGTACCAGCAGTTTTCCTAAGGGACACTCAACCGGGGAGCTGTTTTTT. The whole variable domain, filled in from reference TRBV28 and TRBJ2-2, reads DVKVTQSSRYLVKRTGEKVFLECVQDMDHENMFWYRQDPGLGLRLIYFSYDVKMKEKGDIPEGYSVSREKKERFSLILESASTNQTSMYLCTSSFPKGHSTGELFFGEGSRLTVL.